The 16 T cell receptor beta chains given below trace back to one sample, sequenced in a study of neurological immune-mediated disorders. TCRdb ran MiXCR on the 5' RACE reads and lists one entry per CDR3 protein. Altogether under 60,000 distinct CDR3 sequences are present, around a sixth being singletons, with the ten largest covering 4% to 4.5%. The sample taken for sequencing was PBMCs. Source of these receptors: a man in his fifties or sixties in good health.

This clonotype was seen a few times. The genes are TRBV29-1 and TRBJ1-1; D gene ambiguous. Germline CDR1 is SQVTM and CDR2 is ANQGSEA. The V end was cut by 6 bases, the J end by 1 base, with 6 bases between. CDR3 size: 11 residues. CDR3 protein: CSVPKNTEAFF. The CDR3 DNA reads TGCAGCGTACCTAAGAACACTGAAGCTTTCTTT. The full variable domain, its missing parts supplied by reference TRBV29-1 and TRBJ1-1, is SAVISQKPSRDICQRGTSLTIQCQVDSQVTMMFWYRQQPGQSLTLIATANQGSEATYESGFVIDKFPISRPNLTFSTLTVSNMSPEDSSIYLCSVPKNTEAFFGQGTRLTVV.

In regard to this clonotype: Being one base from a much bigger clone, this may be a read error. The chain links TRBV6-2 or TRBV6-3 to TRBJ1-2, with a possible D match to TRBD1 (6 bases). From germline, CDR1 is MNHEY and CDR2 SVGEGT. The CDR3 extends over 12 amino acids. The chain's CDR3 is CSSSYGGGGYTF. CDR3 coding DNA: TGTTCCAGCAGTTACGGGGGCGGTGGCTACACCTTC.

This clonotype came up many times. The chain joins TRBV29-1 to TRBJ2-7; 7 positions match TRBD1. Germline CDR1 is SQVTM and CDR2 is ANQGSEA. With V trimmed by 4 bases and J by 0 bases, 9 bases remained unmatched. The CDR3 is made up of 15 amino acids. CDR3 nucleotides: TGCAGCGTTGCCGCCGGGACAGATCCCTCCTACGAGCAGTACTTC. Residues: CSVAAGTDPSYEQYF.

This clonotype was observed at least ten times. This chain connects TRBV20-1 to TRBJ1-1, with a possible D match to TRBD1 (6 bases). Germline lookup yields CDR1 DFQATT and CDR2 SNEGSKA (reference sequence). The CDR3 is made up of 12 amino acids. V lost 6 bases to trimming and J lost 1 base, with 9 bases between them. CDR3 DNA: TGCAGTGCCCCCAGGGGGAACACTGAAGCTTTCTTT. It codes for CSAPRGNTEAFF.

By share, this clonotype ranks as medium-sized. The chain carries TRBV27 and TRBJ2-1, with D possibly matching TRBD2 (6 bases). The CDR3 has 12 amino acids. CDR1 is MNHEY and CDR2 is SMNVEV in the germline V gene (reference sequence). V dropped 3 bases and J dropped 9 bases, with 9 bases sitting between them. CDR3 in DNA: TGTGCCAGCAGTTTTTTGGGGGGTGAGCAGTTCTTC. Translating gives CASSFLGGEQFF.

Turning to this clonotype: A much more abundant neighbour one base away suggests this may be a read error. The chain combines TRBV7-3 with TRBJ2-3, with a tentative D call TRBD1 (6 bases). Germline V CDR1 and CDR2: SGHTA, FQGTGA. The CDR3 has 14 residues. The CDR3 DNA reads TGTGCCAACAGCCTTCAGGGGACCACAGATACGCAGTATTTT. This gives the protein CANSLQGTTDTQYF.

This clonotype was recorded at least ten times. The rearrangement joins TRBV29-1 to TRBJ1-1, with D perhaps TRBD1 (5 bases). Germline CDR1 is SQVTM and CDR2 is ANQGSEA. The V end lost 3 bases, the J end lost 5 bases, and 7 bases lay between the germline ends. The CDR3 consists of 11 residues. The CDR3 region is CSVEWGTEAFF. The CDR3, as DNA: TGCAGCGTTGAGTGGGGGACTGAAGCTTTCTTT.

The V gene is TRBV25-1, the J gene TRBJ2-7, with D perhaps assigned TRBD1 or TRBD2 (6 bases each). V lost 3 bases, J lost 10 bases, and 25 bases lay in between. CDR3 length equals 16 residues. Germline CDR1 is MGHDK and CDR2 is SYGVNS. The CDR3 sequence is CASSEFGLLAGGEQYF. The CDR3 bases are TGTGCCAGCAGTGAGTTTGGGCTGCTAGCCGGGGGCGAACAGTACTTC.

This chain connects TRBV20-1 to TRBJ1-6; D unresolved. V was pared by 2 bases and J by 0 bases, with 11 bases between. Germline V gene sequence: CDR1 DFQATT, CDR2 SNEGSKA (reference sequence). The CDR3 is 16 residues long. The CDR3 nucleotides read TGCAGTGCTAGATCCGACCAGAGCTCCTATAATTCACCCCTCCACTTT. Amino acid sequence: CSARSDQSSYNSPLHF.

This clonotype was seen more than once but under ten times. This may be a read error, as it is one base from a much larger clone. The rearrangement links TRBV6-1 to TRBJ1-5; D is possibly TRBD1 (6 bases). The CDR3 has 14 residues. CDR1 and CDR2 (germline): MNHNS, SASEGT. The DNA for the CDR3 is TGTGTCACGGCCAGGGACCAGGGGAATGGGGCCCAGCATTTT. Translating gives CVTARDQGNGAQHF.

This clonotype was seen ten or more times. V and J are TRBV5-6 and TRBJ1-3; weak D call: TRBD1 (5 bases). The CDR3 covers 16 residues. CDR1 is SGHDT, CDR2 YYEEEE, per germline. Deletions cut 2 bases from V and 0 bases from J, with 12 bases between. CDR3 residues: CASSFLTANSGNTIYF. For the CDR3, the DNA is TGTGCCAGCAGCTTCCTGACAGCAAACTCTGGAAACACCATATATTTT.

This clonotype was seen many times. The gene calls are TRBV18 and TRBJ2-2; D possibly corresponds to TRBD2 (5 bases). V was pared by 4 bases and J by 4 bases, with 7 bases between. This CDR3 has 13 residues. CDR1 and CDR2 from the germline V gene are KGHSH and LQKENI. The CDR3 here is CASSRGVTGELFF. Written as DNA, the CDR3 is TGTGCCAGCTCACGGGGAGTCACCGGGGAGCTGTTTTTT.

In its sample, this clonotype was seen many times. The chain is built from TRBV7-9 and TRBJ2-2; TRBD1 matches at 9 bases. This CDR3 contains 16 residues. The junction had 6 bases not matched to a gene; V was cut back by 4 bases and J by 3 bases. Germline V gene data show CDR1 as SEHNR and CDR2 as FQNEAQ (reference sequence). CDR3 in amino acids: CASSSGQGMDTGELFF. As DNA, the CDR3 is TGTGCCAGCAGCTCCGGACAGGGGATGGACACCGGGGAGCTGTTTTTT.

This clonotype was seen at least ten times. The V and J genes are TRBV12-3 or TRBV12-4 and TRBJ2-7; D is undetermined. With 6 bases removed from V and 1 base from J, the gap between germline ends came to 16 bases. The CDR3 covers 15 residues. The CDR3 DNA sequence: TGTGCCAGCAGACCACAAGGTGCTCTTTCCTACGAGCAGTACTTC. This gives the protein CASRPQGALSYEQYF.

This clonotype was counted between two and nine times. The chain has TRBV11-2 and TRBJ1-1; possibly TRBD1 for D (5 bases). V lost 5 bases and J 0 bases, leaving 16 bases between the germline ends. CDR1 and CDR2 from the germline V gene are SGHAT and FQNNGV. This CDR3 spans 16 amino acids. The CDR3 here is CASSRRQTRLNTEAFF. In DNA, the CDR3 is TGTGCCAGCAGCAGGAGACAGACTAGACTGAACACTGAAGCTTTCTTT.

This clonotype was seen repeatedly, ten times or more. The CDR3 bases are TGTGCCAGCAGTGGGAAAGAGACCCAGTACTTC. As protein: CASSGKETQYF. The gene calls are TRBV6-1 and TRBJ2-5; D is unresolved. V dropped 4 bases and J dropped 3 bases, with 3 bases sitting between them. The CDR3 loop spans 11 amino acids. The germline V gene has CDR1 MNHNS and CDR2 SASEGT.